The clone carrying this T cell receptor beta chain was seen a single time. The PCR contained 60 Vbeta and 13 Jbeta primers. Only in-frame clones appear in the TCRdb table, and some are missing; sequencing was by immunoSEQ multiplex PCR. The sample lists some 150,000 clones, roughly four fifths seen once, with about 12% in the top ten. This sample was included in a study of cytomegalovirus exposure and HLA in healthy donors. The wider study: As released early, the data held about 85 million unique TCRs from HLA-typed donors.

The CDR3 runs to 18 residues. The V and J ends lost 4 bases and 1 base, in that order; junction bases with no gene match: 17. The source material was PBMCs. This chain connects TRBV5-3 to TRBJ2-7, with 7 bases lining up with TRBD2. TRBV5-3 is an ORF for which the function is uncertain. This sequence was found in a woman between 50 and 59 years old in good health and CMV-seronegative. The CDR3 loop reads CARSPYPTGRARSYEQYF. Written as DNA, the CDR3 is TGTGCCAGAAGCCCCTACCCCACGGGGAGGGCCCGGTCCTACGAGCAGTACTTC.